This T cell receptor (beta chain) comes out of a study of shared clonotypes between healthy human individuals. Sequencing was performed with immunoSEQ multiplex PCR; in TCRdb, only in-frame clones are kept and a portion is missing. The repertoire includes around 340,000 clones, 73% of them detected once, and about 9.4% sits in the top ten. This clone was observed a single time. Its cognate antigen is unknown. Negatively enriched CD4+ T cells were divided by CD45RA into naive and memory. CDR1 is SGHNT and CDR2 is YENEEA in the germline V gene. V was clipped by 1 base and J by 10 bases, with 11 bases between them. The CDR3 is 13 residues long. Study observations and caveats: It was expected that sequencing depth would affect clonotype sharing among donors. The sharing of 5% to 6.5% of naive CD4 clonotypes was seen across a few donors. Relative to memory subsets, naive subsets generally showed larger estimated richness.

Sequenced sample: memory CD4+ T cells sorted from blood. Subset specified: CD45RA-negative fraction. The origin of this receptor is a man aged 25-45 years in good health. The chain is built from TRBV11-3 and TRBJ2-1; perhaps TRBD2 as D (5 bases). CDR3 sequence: CASSLGSEREQFF. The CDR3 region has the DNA TGTGCCAGCAGCTTAGGTAGCGAGCGGGAGCAGTTCTTC.